These T cell receptor beta chains were read from a single sample in a study of regulatory T cells in long-lasting Graves disease. TCRdb independently ran MiXCR on the multiplex PCR reads; one entry per CDR3 protein. The sample lists about half a million distinct CDR3 sequences, about 12% occurring once. The same data also went into a second study, on T cells in Graves' hyperthyroidism and ophthalmopathy.

This sample comprised peripheral blood mononuclear cells (PBMCs), obtained at new diagnosis, from a patient treated with antithyroid drugs. Every receptor here comes from a woman in her 30s with Graves disease. Both conserved end residues are part of each CDR3. The order of the fields is J gene, D gene, V gene, clone size, CDR3 protein, CDR3 DNA. D genes are given only for firm matches. Size is stated for part of the rows, as once, few or many counts, or as a class when the clone is expanded.

j_call: TRBJ2-2
d_call: TRBD2
v_call: TRBV3-1
clone_size: many
cdr3_aa: CASSPGLTSGNTGELFF
cdr3_nt: TGTGCCAGCAGCCCGGGTTTAACTAGCGGGAACACCGGGGAGCTGTTTTTT

j_call: TRBJ2-2
d_call: TRBD2
v_call: TRBV4-1
clone_size: -
cdr3_aa: CACSRGGASGVTGELFF
cdr3_nt: TGCGCCTGCAGCCGAGGGGGGGCTAGCGGGGTCACCGGAGAGCTGTTTTTT

j_call: TRBJ2-5
d_call: TRBD2
v_call: TRBV7-9
clone_size: many
cdr3_aa: CASSLAGLAGPWGQYF
cdr3_nt: TGTGCCAGCAGCTTAGCGGGACTAGCGGGACCGTGGGGCCAGTACTTC

j_call: TRBJ1-2
d_call: -
v_call: TRBV4-1
clone_size: few
cdr3_aa: CASSQTPGDLYGYTF
cdr3_nt: TGCGCCAGCAGCCAAACGCCCGGAGACCTCTATGGCTACACCTTC

j_call: TRBJ1-1
d_call: TRBD1
v_call: TRBV4-3
clone_size: few
cdr3_aa: CASSQDNVDRGRAEAFF
cdr3_nt: TGCGCCAGCAGCCAAGATAATGTGGACAGGGGTCGAGCTGAAGCTTTCTTT

j_call: TRBJ1-6
d_call: TRBD1
v_call: TRBV11-2
clone_size: many
cdr3_aa: CASSTIQGTYNSPLHF
cdr3_nt: TGTGCCAGCAGCACTATACAGGGGACCTATAATTCACCCCTCCACTTT

j_call: TRBJ2-5
d_call: -
v_call: TRBV7-9
clone_size: many
cdr3_aa: CASSLDPSETQYF
cdr3_nt: TGTGCCAGCAGCTTAGATCCTTCGGAGACCCAGTACTTC

j_call: TRBJ2-2
d_call: TRBD1
v_call: TRBV9
clone_size: -
cdr3_aa: CASSEPEDRGNTGELFF
cdr3_nt: TGTGCCAGCAGCGAACCCGAGGACAGGGGGAACACCGGGGAGCTGTTTTTT

j_call: TRBJ2-6
d_call: -
v_call: TRBV9
clone_size: many
cdr3_aa: CASSVLPGGANVLTF
cdr3_nt: TGTGCCAGCAGCGTTTTACCAGGGGGGGCCAACGTCCTGACTTTC

j_call: TRBJ2-1
d_call: -
v_call: TRBV3-1
clone_size: few
cdr3_aa: CASSPRTHEQFF
cdr3_nt: TGTGCCAGCAGCCCGCGGACGCATGAGCAGTTCTTC

j_call: TRBJ2-7
d_call: -
v_call: TRBV6-9
clone_size: few
cdr3_aa: CASSYSFLGGGGSYEQYF
cdr3_nt: TGTGCCAGCAGTTACTCCTTTCTCGGGGGCGGAGGCTCCTACGAGCAGTACTTC

j_call: TRBJ2-3
d_call: -
v_call: TRBV12-3/TRBV12-4
clone_size: many
cdr3_aa: CASSSQAVTDTQYF
cdr3_nt: TGTGCCAGCAGTTCGCAGGCCGTCACAGATACGCAGTATTTT

j_call: TRBJ2-1
d_call: -
v_call: TRBV20-1
clone_size: -
cdr3_aa: CSDSATPRHNEQFF
cdr3_nt: TGCAGCGACTCCGCCACCCCGAGACACAATGAGCAGTTCTTC

j_call: TRBJ1-6
d_call: -
v_call: TRBV2
clone_size: many
cdr3_aa: CASSDLQGGRSPLHF
cdr3_nt: TGTGCCAGCAGTGACTTACAGGGCGGTCGTTCACCCCTCCACTTT

j_call: TRBJ1-5
d_call: TRBD1
v_call: TRBV12-3/TRBV12-4
clone_size: many
cdr3_aa: CASSFAGTGNQPQHF
cdr3_nt: TGTGCCAGCAGTTTTGCTGGGACAGGCAATCAGCCCCAGCATTTT

j_call: TRBJ2-7
d_call: -
v_call: TRBV7-8
clone_size: many
cdr3_aa: CASSLELAYEQYF
cdr3_nt: TGTGCCAGCAGCTTGGAACTAGCCTACGAGCAGTACTTC

j_call: TRBJ2-7
d_call: -
v_call: TRBV7-2
clone_size: -
cdr3_aa: CASSLGQDPTQYF
cdr3_nt: TGTGCCAGCAGCTTAGGGCAGGATCCGACGCAGTACTTC

j_call: TRBJ2-7
d_call: -
v_call: TRBV2
clone_size: many
cdr3_aa: CASSAGRYEQYF
cdr3_nt: TGTGCCAGCAGCGCCGGCAGGTACGAGCAGTACTTC

j_call: TRBJ1-4
d_call: -
v_call: TRBV6-1
clone_size: -
cdr3_aa: CACRKRSAEKLFF
cdr3_nt: TGTGCCTGCAGGAAAAGGTCAGCTGAAAAACTGTTTTTT

j_call: TRBJ2-5
d_call: TRBD2
v_call: TRBV5-6
clone_size: many
cdr3_aa: CASKRSGLASYQETQYF
cdr3_nt: TGTGCCAGCAAAAGGTCCGGACTAGCGTCTTACCAAGAGACCCAGTACTTC

j_call: TRBJ1-5
d_call: -
v_call: TRBV19
clone_size: -
cdr3_aa: CASSTRLYSNQPQHF
cdr3_nt: TGTGCCAGTAGTACGCGCCTCTATAGCAATCAGCCCCAGCATTTT

j_call: TRBJ1-5
d_call: -
v_call: TRBV3-1
clone_size: many
cdr3_aa: CASSQEYDQPQHF
cdr3_nt: TGTGCCAGCAGCCAAGAATACGATCAGCCCCAGCATTTT

j_call: TRBJ1-4
d_call: TRBD1
v_call: TRBV27
clone_size: -
cdr3_aa: CASSKIPGQGDEKLFF
cdr3_nt: TGTGCCAGCAGTAAGATTCCGGGACAGGGAGATGAAAAACTGTTTTTT

j_call: TRBJ2-7
d_call: TRBD2
v_call: TRBV7-9
clone_size: few
cdr3_aa: CASSRLAGGSTVSEQYF
cdr3_nt: TGTGCCAGCAGCAGATTAGCGGGAGGCTCTACCGTTTCAGAGCAGTACTTC

j_call: TRBJ2-5
d_call: TRBD1
v_call: TRBV12-5
clone_size: many
cdr3_aa: CASSPGQGTQETQYF
cdr3_nt: TGTGCTAGTAGCCCGGGACAGGGGACCCAAGAGACCCAGTACTTC

j_call: TRBJ1-2
d_call: TRBD1
v_call: TRBV11-2
clone_size: many
cdr3_aa: CASSSTGTGPPYTF
cdr3_nt: TGTGCCAGCAGTTCCACCGGGACAGGGCCTCCCTACACCTTC

j_call: TRBJ1-1
d_call: -
v_call: TRBV19
clone_size: many
cdr3_aa: CASSMGGRWNTEAFF
cdr3_nt: TGTGCCAGTAGCATGGGTGGACGGTGGAACACTGAAGCTTTCTTT

j_call: TRBJ2-1
d_call: TRBD2
v_call: TRBV11-2
clone_size: many
cdr3_aa: CASSSSGRAYNEQFF
cdr3_nt: TGTGCCAGCAGCTCTAGCGGGAGGGCCTACAATGAGCAGTTCTTC

j_call: TRBJ2-1
d_call: -
v_call: TRBV5-1
clone_size: many
cdr3_aa: CASSLDASFNEQFF
cdr3_nt: TGCGCCAGCAGCTTGGATGCTAGCTTCAATGAGCAGTTCTTC

j_call: TRBJ1-5
d_call: -
v_call: TRBV2
clone_size: many
cdr3_aa: CASSGGIWDQPQHF
cdr3_nt: TGTGCCAGCAGTGGTGGGATCTGGGATCAGCCCCAGCATTTT

j_call: TRBJ1-2
d_call: TRBD1
v_call: TRBV20-1
clone_size: few
cdr3_aa: CSAADRGVGYTF
cdr3_nt: TGCAGTGCGGCCGACAGGGGGGTCGGCTACACCTTC

j_call: TRBJ2-7
d_call: -
v_call: TRBV6-2/TRBV6-3
clone_size: many
cdr3_aa: CASIPAGTSSYEQYF
cdr3_nt: TGTGCCAGCATCCCAGCCGGGACTTCTTCTTACGAGCAGTACTTC

j_call: TRBJ1-2
d_call: -
v_call: TRBV5-1
clone_size: many
cdr3_aa: CASSLDGRPSGYTF
cdr3_nt: TGCGCCAGCAGCTTGGATGGCAGACCCTCGGGCTACACCTTC

j_call: TRBJ2-7
d_call: -
v_call: TRBV30
clone_size: few
cdr3_aa: CAWSGGGGYEQYF
cdr3_nt: TGTGCCTGGAGTGGAGGGGGGGGTTACGAGCAGTACTTC

j_call: TRBJ2-1
d_call: -
v_call: TRBV6-5
clone_size: -
cdr3_aa: CASSYSVGSWIDNEQFF
cdr3_nt: TGTGCCAGCAGTTACTCGGTGGGGAGCTGGATAGACAATGAGCAGTTCTTC

j_call: TRBJ2-7
d_call: TRBD2
v_call: TRBV10-3
clone_size: many
cdr3_aa: CATETLAGGSYEQYF
cdr3_nt: TGTGCCACAGAGACACTAGCGGGAGGGTCCTACGAGCAGTACTTC

j_call: TRBJ1-2
d_call: -
v_call: TRBV27
clone_size: many
cdr3_aa: CASSLIQGSSYTF
cdr3_nt: TGTGCCAGCAGTTTGATCCAGGGGAGTTCCTACACCTTC

j_call: TRBJ2-3
d_call: TRBD2
v_call: TRBV11-2
clone_size: many
cdr3_aa: CASSPWTSGRGVDTQYF
cdr3_nt: TGTGCCAGCAGCCCTTGGACTAGCGGGAGAGGGGTAGATACGCAGTATTTT

j_call: TRBJ2-2
d_call: -
v_call: TRBV20-1
clone_size: -
cdr3_aa: CSAVRGRENTGELFF
cdr3_nt: TGCAGTGCTGTAAGGGGGCGGGAGAACACCGGGGAGCTGTTTTTT

j_call: TRBJ1-3
d_call: -
v_call: TRBV4-1
clone_size: -
cdr3_aa: CASSQGGTFSGNTIYF
cdr3_nt: TGCGCCAGCAGCCAAGGGGGTACCTTCTCTGGAAACACCATATATTTT

j_call: TRBJ2-1
d_call: -
v_call: TRBV20-1
clone_size: few
cdr3_aa: CSAGGQGASYNEQFF
cdr3_nt: TGCAGTGCGGGGGGGCAGGGGGCCTCCTACAATGAGCAGTTCTTC

j_call: TRBJ2-2
d_call: TRBD2
v_call: TRBV11-1
clone_size: -
cdr3_aa: CASSYVAGSYTGELFF
cdr3_nt: TGTGCCAGCAGCTACGTAGCGGGATCGTACACCGGGGAGCTGTTTTTT

j_call: TRBJ2-1
d_call: -
v_call: TRBV13
clone_size: many
cdr3_aa: CASSLVAVGARLYNEQFF
cdr3_nt: TGTGCCAGCAGCTTAGTAGCGGTGGGGGCCCGACTTTACAATGAGCAGTTCTTC

j_call: TRBJ2-7
d_call: TRBD1
v_call: TRBV2
clone_size: many
cdr3_aa: CASSTWGTGGHEQYF
cdr3_nt: TGTGCCAGCAGTACATGGGGGACAGGGGGCCACGAGCAGTACTTC

j_call: TRBJ2-5
d_call: TRBD1
v_call: TRBV5-1
clone_size: many
cdr3_aa: CASSLASGTGFGGTQYF
cdr3_nt: TGCGCCAGCAGCTTGGCCTCCGGGACAGGGTTCGGTGGGACCCAGTACTTC

j_call: TRBJ1-2
d_call: TRBD1
v_call: TRBV7-6
clone_size: few
cdr3_aa: CASSPTGTARSSGYTF
cdr3_nt: TGTGCCAGCAGCCCAACCGGGACAGCCCGTAGTTCTGGCTACACCTTC

j_call: TRBJ1-1
d_call: -
v_call: TRBV28
clone_size: few
cdr3_aa: CASSTHRVLAFF
cdr3_nt: TGTGCCAGCAGTACCCACAGGGTGCTAGCTTTCTTT

j_call: TRBJ1-1
d_call: -
v_call: TRBV7-2
clone_size: once
cdr3_aa: CASSFTGPNTEAFF
cdr3_nt: TGTGCCAGCAGCTTTACAGGACCGAACACTGAAGCTTTCTTT

j_call: TRBJ1-2
d_call: -
v_call: TRBV6-9
clone_size: many
cdr3_aa: CASSYGPGGRNYGYTF
cdr3_nt: TGTGCCAGCAGTTACGGACCCGGGGGGCGCAACTATGGCTACACCTTC